Shown below are 24 T cell receptor beta chains from a single sample sequenced in a study of blood T cell repertoires in COVID-19. The assay was immunoSEQ multiplex PCR, and TCRdb's table has in-frame clones only and misses some. The sample lists fewer than 200,000 clones; about 85% were seen once. The sequenced material came from peripheral blood. The receptors come from a man aged 55-75 years with acute or convalescent COVID-19.

The V gene is TRBV6-6, the J gene TRBJ2-7; 8 nucleotides align to TRBD1. Losses at the gene ends were 6 bases for V and 5 bases for J; bases not matched to a gene: 6. Per germline, CDR1 MNHNY and CDR2 SVGAGI (reference sequence). This CDR3 is built from 13 residues. In DNA, the CDR3 is TGTGCCAGCAGCCTGGACAGGGAACACGAGCAGTACGTC. Residues: CASSLDREHEQYV.

The chain uses TRBV4-2 and TRBJ2-5; 7 nucleotides line up with TRBD2. There are 14 residues in the CDR3. Germline lookup yields CDR1 LGHNA and CDR2 YNFKEQ. The J segment lost 2 bases and the V segment lost 0 bases, leaving 0 bases of the junction unmatched. The CDR3 DNA sequence: TGTGCCAGCAGCCAAGAGGGACTACAAGAGACCCAGTACTTC. Protein product: CASSQEGLQETQYF.

The chain combines TRBV18 with TRBJ1-1; unclear D gene. Trimming removed 5 bases at V and 1 base at J, with 11 bases between. CDR1 and CDR2 from the germline V gene are KGHSH and LQKENI. This CDR3 has 14 amino acids. The CDR3 is CASSSTPPNTEAFF. CDR3 nucleotides: TGTGCCAGCTCATCGACACCCCCGAACACTGAAGCTTTCTTT.

V and J are TRBV9 and TRBJ1-4, with 8 bases that match TRBD1. The V gene's germline CDR1 is SGDLS and CDR2 YYNGEE. This CDR3 spans 15 amino acids. V lost 4 bases and J lost 0; bases outside the gene matches: 2. The DNA of the CDR3 is TGTGCCAGCAGCTCACAGGGGGCAACTAATGAAAAACTGTTTTTT. Residues: CASSSQGATNEKLFF.

The chain combines TRBV5-1 with TRBJ1-1; D unclear. This CDR3 contains 12 residues. V was trimmed by 3 bases and J by 8 bases, leaving 11 bases between them. Germline V gene lookup returns CDR1 SGHRS and CDR2 YFSETQ. CDR3 nucleotide sequence: TGCGCCAGCAGCTCTCCGCCCCAGGAAGCTTTCTTT. Its translation: CASSSPPQEAFF. The complete variable domain, with remaining parts taken from reference TRBV5-1 and TRBJ1-1, reads KAGVTQTPRYLIKTRGQQVTLSCSPISGHRSVSWYQQTPGQGLQFLFEYFSETQRNKGNFPGRFSGRQFSNSRSEMNVSTLELGDSALYLCASSSPPQEAFFGQGTRLTVV.

This clone was recorded a few times. The V gene is TRBV27, the J gene TRBJ2-5, with TRBD1 as a possible D gene (6 bases). The CDR3 length is 15 residues. V was clipped by 4 bases and J by 1 base, with 13 bases between them. Germline CDR1 MNHEY, CDR2 SMNVEV (reference sequence). CDR3 DNA sequence: TGTGCCAGCAGTTCCATCCGGGACACCCAAGAGACCCAGTACTTC. Its protein is CASSSIRDTQETQYF.

V is TRBV19 and J is TRBJ1-4; TRBD1 agrees at 9 bases. Germline assignment: CDR1 LNHDA and CDR2 SQIVND (reference sequence). With V trimmed by 3 bases and J by 5 bases, 4 bases remained unmatched. CDR3 length equals 15 residues. The CDR3 loop reads CASSIQGQGNEKLFF. CDR3 sequence (DNA): TGTGCCAGTAGTATCCAAGGACAGGGGAATGAAAAACTGTTTTTT.

The rearrangement joins TRBV6-5 to TRBJ2-2; D is uncertain. There are 13 residues in the CDR3. Looked up from germline, CDR1 is MNHEY and CDR2 is SVGAGI. V was shortened by 2 bases and J by 4 bases, with 5 bases between the two germline ends. This CDR3 reads CASSYPITGELFF. The CDR3, as DNA: TGTGCCAGCAGTTACCCCATCACCGGGGAGCTGTTTTTT.

V gene TRBV7-6 combines with J gene TRBJ1-5, with a tentative D call TRBD1 (6 bases). Looked up from germline, CDR1 is SGHVS and CDR2 is FNYEAQ. The V gene lost 2 bases and the J gene lost 6 bases, with 11 bases spanning the gap. This CDR3 is built from 14 residues. CDR3 sequence (DNA): TGTGCCAGCAGCTTACAGGGGTTTGGTCAGCCCCAGCATTTT. Its protein product is CASSLQGFGQPQHF.

The V and J genes are TRBV4-3 and TRBJ1-2; no reliable D call. V was shortened by 2 bases and J by 2 bases, with 9 bases between the two germline ends. The CDR3 consists of 14 residues. Germline lookup yields CDR1 LGHNA and CDR2 YSLEER. CDR3 amino acids: CASSQTRNNYGYTF. CDR3 sequence (DNA): TGCGCCAGCAGCCAAACTAGGAACAACTATGGCTACACCTTC.

This chain uses TRBV5-1 with TRBJ2-7, with TRBD1 matching 10 bases. V trimming: 4 bases; J trimming: 2 bases; junction bases outside the gene matches: 6. Germline V gives CDR1 SGHRS, CDR2 YFSETQ. The CDR3 has 15 amino acids. This CDR3 reads CASSRTGGDPYEQYV. CDR3 sequence (DNA): TGCGCCAGCAGCAGGACAGGGGGGGACCCCTACGAGCAGTACGTC.

The J gene is TRBJ2-3, the V gene TRBV30; TRBD2 is a possible D gene (7 bases). The ends were cut back, 1 base at V and 6 bases at J, with 17 bases in the middle. The germline V gene encodes CDR1 GTSNPN and CDR2 SVGIG (reference sequence). There are 15 residues in the CDR3. CDR3 protein: CAWSAPEGGRDTQYF. The DNA of the CDR3 is TGTGCCTGGAGTGCGCCTGAGGGGGGGCGGGATACGCAGTATTTT.

The chain combines TRBV7-9 with TRBJ2-5; 9 bases match TRBD2. This CDR3 contains 15 residues. Per germline, CDR1 SEHNR and CDR2 FQNEAQ (reference sequence). V was pared by 4 bases and J by 2 bases, with 5 bases of the junction left unmatched. CDR3 protein: CASSSSGVLQETQYF. CDR3 coding DNA: TGTGCCAGCAGCTCTAGCGGGGTCTTACAAGAGACCCAGTACTTC.

V usage is TRBV10-2 and J usage is TRBJ1-1; D not certain. Trimming shortened V by 8 bases and J by 1 base, and 8 bases separated the two germline ends. CDR1 is WSHSY, CDR2 SAAADI, per germline. The CDR3 totals 12 residues. The chain's CDR3 is CASLSGNTEAFF. The CDR3 bases are TGCGCCAGCCTTTCAGGGAACACTGAAGCTTTCTTT.

The genes are TRBV2 and TRBJ2-3; 7 nucleotides match TRBD2. This CDR3 is built from 10 residues. Trimming at V came to 7 bases and at J to 11 bases, leaving 3 bases not matched to a gene. The germline V gene encodes CDR1 SNHLY and CDR2 FYNNEI. The CDR3 DNA reads TGTGCCAGCATGGGGAGGGGGCAGTATTTT. Translated, it gives CASMGRGQYF. Full variable domain (rest looked up from reference TRBV2 and TRBJ2-3): EPEVTQTPSHQVTQMGQEVILRCVPISNHLYFYWYRQILGQKVEFLVSFYNNEISEKSEIFDDQFSVERPDGSNFTLKIRSTKLEDSAMYFCASMGRGQYFGPGTRLTVL.

This clone has at least ten counts. The rearrangement joins TRBV18 to TRBJ1-4; D is undetermined. The CDR3 consists of 19 residues. The V end lost 2 bases, the J end lost 0 bases, and 19 bases lay between the germline ends. The V gene's germline CDR1 is KGHSH and CDR2 LQKENI. CDR3 residues: CASSPGLVVPGSTNEKLFF. DNA of the CDR3: TGTGCCAGCTCACCAGGTTTAGTAGTTCCCGGTTCAACTAATGAAAAACTGTTTTTT. The full variable domain, completed using reference TRBV18 and TRBJ1-4, is NAGVMQNPRHLVRRRGQEARLRCSPMKGHSHVYWYRQLPEEGLKFMVYLQKENIIDESGMPKERFSAEFPKEGPSILRIQQVVRGDSAAYFCASSPGLVVPGSTNEKLFFGSGTQLSVL.

The chain links TRBV7-9 to TRBJ1-4; D unclear. This CDR3 has 14 residues. In germline, CDR1 is SEHNR, CDR2 FQNEAQ (reference sequence). Trimming cost V 6 bases and J 3 bases, with 11 bases left between them. CDR3 nucleotides: TGTGCCAGCAGTCCAACCGGTTCTAATGAAAAACTGTTTTTT. It codes for CASSPTGSNEKLFF.

V and J are TRBV6-4 and TRBJ2-2; D might be TRBD2 (6 bases). CDR3 length: 13 residues. Deletions cut 6 bases from V and 7 bases from J, with 12 bases between. Per the germline V gene, CDR1 is MRHNA and CDR2 is SNTAGT. CDR3 nucleotide sequence: TGTGCCAGCAGCATGACTAGTTTCGGGGAGCTGTTTTTT. Protein: CASSMTSFGELFF.

This clone has only one observation. The chain employs TRBV11-3 and TRBJ2-1; D might be TRBD1 (7 bases). Germline lookup yields CDR1 SGHNT and CDR2 YENEEA. This CDR3 has 15 amino acids. Trimming pared 4 bases from V and 1 base from J, leaving 11 bases between. The DNA of the CDR3 is TGTGCCAGCAGCTCAGGGGGGCAATCCTACAATGAGCAGTTCTTC. Its translation: CASSSGGQSYNEQFF.

This rearrangement joins TRBV6-1 to TRBJ1-2, with D hard to call. The germline V gene has CDR1 MNHNS and CDR2 SASEGT. With 2 bases removed from V and 4 bases from J, the gap between germline ends came to 11 bases. The CDR3 loop spans 14 amino acids. DNA for the CDR3: TGTGCCAGCAGTGAACTGGCAGGCGTCTATGGCTACACCTTC. This gives the protein CASSELAGVYGYTF.

The chain has TRBV10-3 and TRBJ1-3; 7 bases are a match to TRBD1. The CDR3 sequence is 15 residues long. With 7 bases clipped from V and 0 bases from J, the junction kept 6 bases outside the gene matches. The germline V gene has CDR1 ENHRY and CDR2 SYGVKD. CDR3 sequence: CAITEDRISGNTIYF. The DNA for the CDR3 is TGTGCCATCACCGAGGACAGGATCTCTGGAAACACCATATATTTT.

The V call is TRBV6-5, the J call TRBJ1-1; D gene uncertain. This CDR3 is built from 11 residues. V shed 6 bases and J shed 10 bases, with 12 bases lying between them. Germline V CDR1 and CDR2: MNHEY, SVGAGI. The CDR3: CASSPVGRAFF. The CDR3 nucleotides read TGTGCCAGCAGCCCGGTCGGGAGAGCTTTCTTT.

The V call is TRBV5-1, the J call TRBJ1-2; 8 positions agree with TRBD1. CDR1 is SGHRS, CDR2 YFSETQ, per germline. This CDR3 has 15 residues. Losses at the gene ends were 4 bases for V and 0 bases for J; bases not matched to a gene: 5. DNA of the CDR3: TGCGCCAGCAGCGTCCAACAGGGGGCTAACTATGGCTACACCTTC. Translating it yields CASSVQQGANYGYTF.

The chain is built from TRBV6-5 and TRBJ2-3; 16 bases are shared with TRBD2. This CDR3 has 15 amino acids. CDR1 and CDR2 (germline): MNHEY, SVGAGI. V shed 7 bases, J shed 8 bases, and the junction held 6 bases outside the gene matches. The DNA for the CDR3 is TGTGCCAGCACCAAAGGGACTAGCGGGGGGGGTACGCAGTATTTT. Translation gives CASTKGTSGGGTQYF.